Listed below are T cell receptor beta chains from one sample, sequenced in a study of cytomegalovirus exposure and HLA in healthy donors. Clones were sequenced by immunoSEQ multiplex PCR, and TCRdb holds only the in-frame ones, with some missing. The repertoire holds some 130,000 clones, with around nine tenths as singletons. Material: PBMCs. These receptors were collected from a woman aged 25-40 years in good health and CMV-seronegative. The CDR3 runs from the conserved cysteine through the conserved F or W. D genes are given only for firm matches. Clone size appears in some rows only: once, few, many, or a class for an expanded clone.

cdr3_nt: TGTGCCAGCAGTTACTCGACCGTCGACAGAGGTGAAGCTTTCTTT; cdr3_aa: CASSYSTVDRGEAFF; d_call: -; v_call: TRBV6-6; j_call: TRBJ1-1; clone_size: many
cdr3_nt: TGTGCCAGCACCGGGAGGAAGGGGCCGAACACTGAAGCTTTCTTT; cdr3_aa: CASTGRKGPNTEAFF; d_call: -; v_call: TRBV2; j_call: TRBJ1-1; clone_size: once
cdr3_nt: TGTGCCAGCAGACACCGGGAGGACACGAACACCGGGGAGCTGTTTTTT; cdr3_aa: CASRHREDTNTGELFF; d_call: TRBD2; v_call: TRBV27; j_call: TRBJ2-2; clone_size: -
cdr3_nt: TGTGCCAGCAGCTTCGGGACAGGGGCTGTAAAACTGTTTTTT; cdr3_aa: CASSFGTGAVKLFF; d_call: TRBD1; v_call: TRBV7-9; j_call: TRBJ1-4; clone_size: few
cdr3_nt: TGTGCCAGCAGCTTAGTTCCAGCGAAGACCTCTGGAAACACCATATATTTT; cdr3_aa: CASSLVPAKTSGNTIYF; d_call: -; v_call: TRBV11-2; j_call: TRBJ1-3; clone_size: once
cdr3_nt: TGTGCCAGCAGCTTGGCACCGGGGAACACTGAAGCTTTCTTT; cdr3_aa: CASSLAPGNTEAFF; d_call: -; v_call: TRBV5-4; j_call: TRBJ1-1; clone_size: -
cdr3_nt: TGCGCCAGCAGTGACCTCGTGCTAACGACAGGAGGCTATGGCTACACCTTC; cdr3_aa: CASSDLVLTTGGYGYTF; d_call: -; v_call: TRBV10-2; j_call: TRBJ1-2; clone_size: -
cdr3_nt: TGTGCCAGCAGCTTTATCGGGGTCTATGGCTACACCTTC; cdr3_aa: CASSFIGVYGYTF; d_call: -; v_call: TRBV28; j_call: TRBJ1-2; clone_size: few
cdr3_nt: TGTGCCAGCAGCTCCATCACGGGACAGGGGGCGCCGGGCAATCAGCCCCAGCATTTT; cdr3_aa: CASSSITGQGAPGNQPQHF; d_call: TRBD1; v_call: TRBV9; j_call: TRBJ1-5; clone_size: -
cdr3_nt: TGTGCCAGCAGCACCCCGACAGGGGGAAAAAACATTCAGTACTTC; cdr3_aa: CASSTPTGGKNIQYF; d_call: TRBD1; v_call: TRBV5-4; j_call: TRBJ2-4; clone_size: -
cdr3_nt: TGTGCCAGCAGCTTGTTAGCGGGACCCCCCAATGAGCAGTTCTTC; cdr3_aa: CASSLLAGPPNEQFF; d_call: TRBD2; v_call: TRBV11-2; j_call: TRBJ2-1; clone_size: -
cdr3_nt: TGCGCCAGCAGGCCAGCGAATTCCTACAATGAGCAGTTCTTC; cdr3_aa: CASRPANSYNEQFF; d_call: -; v_call: TRBV5-1; j_call: TRBJ2-1; clone_size: -
cdr3_nt: TGTGCCAGCAGGGGGCTGGGCGGTTCCTACGAGCAGTACTTC; cdr3_aa: CASRGLGGSYEQYF; d_call: -; v_call: TRBV27; j_call: TRBJ2-7; clone_size: -
cdr3_nt: TGTGCCAGCAGCTTAGCGCAAGGGGGCTATGGCTACACCTTC; cdr3_aa: CASSLAQGGYGYTF; d_call: -; v_call: TRBV7-8; j_call: TRBJ1-2; clone_size: once
cdr3_nt: TGCAGTGGAGTTGTCTGGGAGACCCAGTACTTC; cdr3_aa: CSGVVWETQYF; d_call: -; v_call: TRBV20-1; j_call: TRBJ2-5; clone_size: -
cdr3_nt: TGTGCCAGCAGGCTGGGACAGGGCCACGAGCAGTACTTC; cdr3_aa: CASRLGQGHEQYF; d_call: TRBD1; v_call: TRBV7-8; j_call: TRBJ2-7; clone_size: -
cdr3_nt: TGTGCCAGTACCCCCCCGGGGGTTGGCCGGCGGGAGCAGTACTTC; cdr3_aa: CASTPPGVGRREQYF; d_call: -; v_call: TRBV19; j_call: TRBJ2-7; clone_size: -
cdr3_nt: TGCGCCAGCAGCTTGGAGGGGGGGCAGTACGAGCAGTACTTC; cdr3_aa: CASSLEGGQYEQYF; d_call: -; v_call: TRBV5-1; j_call: TRBJ2-7; clone_size: once
cdr3_nt: TGTGCCTGGAACGGTAGGGGGGGGACAGGGTACACAGATACGCAGTATTTT; cdr3_aa: CAWNGRGGTGYTDTQYF; d_call: TRBD1; v_call: TRBV30; j_call: TRBJ2-3; clone_size: -
cdr3_nt: TGTGCCAGCAGCAAAGGGACAGCGGGAAACACCATATATTTT; cdr3_aa: CASSKGTAGNTIYF; d_call: TRBD1; v_call: TRBV6-1; j_call: TRBJ1-3; clone_size: -
cdr3_nt: TGTGCCAGCAGTTTCGATCTAGCGGGGCAGAACACCGGGGAGCTGTTTTTT; cdr3_aa: CASSFDLAGQNTGELFF; d_call: TRBD2; v_call: TRBV7-3; j_call: TRBJ2-2; clone_size: -
cdr3_nt: TGTGCCAGCAGCTCGAACAGGGGGCTGAAGTGGTACGAGCAGTACTTC; cdr3_aa: CASSSNRGLKWYEQYF; d_call: TRBD1; v_call: TRBV7-9; j_call: TRBJ2-7; clone_size: -
cdr3_nt: TGTGCCAGCAGCTTCCTTGCAGACAGCCTCTCCTACGAGCAGTACTTC; cdr3_aa: CASSFLADSLSYEQYF; d_call: -; v_call: TRBV7-8; j_call: TRBJ2-7; clone_size: -
cdr3_nt: TGTGCCAGCACCGGTTGGGCCACGGCGACGAGCTCCTACAATGAGCAGTTCTTC; cdr3_aa: CASTGWATATSSYNEQFF; d_call: -; v_call: TRBV2; j_call: TRBJ2-1; clone_size: -
cdr3_nt: TGTGCCAGCAGTTACTCCAGGAACAGGGATCAGCCCCAGCATTTT; cdr3_aa: CASSYSRNRDQPQHF; d_call: -; v_call: TRBV6-5; j_call: TRBJ1-5; clone_size: -
cdr3_nt: TGTGCCAGCAGCTTAGGCAGGGAAATCGATGGCTACACCTTC; cdr3_aa: CASSLGREIDGYTF; d_call: -; v_call: TRBV7-3; j_call: TRBJ1-2; clone_size: -
cdr3_nt: TGTGCCAGCAGCGGCACGGGACAGGGAGCTTTCTTT; cdr3_aa: CASSGTGQGAFF; d_call: TRBD1; v_call: TRBV28; j_call: TRBJ1-1; clone_size: few
cdr3_nt: TGCGCCAGCAGCGGCGCCGGGACATGGGACACCGGGGAGCTGTTTTTT; cdr3_aa: CASSGAGTWDTGELFF; d_call: -; v_call: TRBV5-1; j_call: TRBJ2-2; clone_size: -
cdr3_nt: TGTGCCAGCAGCTTTGGGGGACTCAATCAGCCCCAGCATTTT; cdr3_aa: CASSFGGLNQPQHF; d_call: -; v_call: TRBV27; j_call: TRBJ1-5; clone_size: -
cdr3_nt: TGTGCCAGCAGCTCGGACAGGGAATTTACTGAAGCTTTCTTT; cdr3_aa: CASSSDREFTEAFF; d_call: TRBD1; v_call: TRBV5-5; j_call: TRBJ1-1; clone_size: -
cdr3_nt: TGTGCCAGCAGCGTAGGTCACTACAATGAGCAGTTCTTC; cdr3_aa: CASSVGHYNEQFF; d_call: -; v_call: TRBV9; j_call: TRBJ2-1; clone_size: -
cdr3_nt: TGCGCCAGCAGGTTGGGTAGCGGGGGGAATGAGCAGTTCTTC; cdr3_aa: CASRLGSGGNEQFF; d_call: TRBD2; v_call: TRBV5-1; j_call: TRBJ2-1; clone_size: -